A selection of T cell receptor beta chains follows, all from one sample in a study of shared clonotypes between healthy human individuals. Produced via immunoSEQ multiplex PCR; TCRdb's table is partial and in-frame only. Here the sample spans about 960,000 clones, roughly 72% being singletons. The material sequenced was memory CD4+ T cells sorted from blood. The source of these receptors is a man aged 18 to 30 in good health. Each CDR3 is given with its conserved first and last residue. The D gene is left open where the match is weak. Only part of the rows carry a size: once, few, many, or a class if the clone is expanded.

j_gene	v_gene	abundance	d_gene	CDR3aa	CDR3nt
TRBJ2-3	TRBV11-2	once	-	CASSLAPPRAGTDTQYF	TGTGCCAGCAGCCTAGCCCCCCCCAGGGCGGGCACAGATACGCAGTATTTT
TRBJ2-7	TRBV10-3	-	TRBD1	CAISPRDRDKGQYF	TGTGCCATCAGTCCCCGGGACAGGGATAAAGGGCAGTACTTC
TRBJ2-3	TRBV5-1	-	-	CASSLEDNGTQYF	TGCGCCAGCAGCTTGGAGGACAACGGTACGCAGTATTTT
TRBJ1-6	TRBV9	once	-	CASSVGGAQNSPLHF	TGTGCCAGCAGCGTCGGGGGGGCGCAGAATTCACCCCTCCACTTT
TRBJ2-3	TRBV5-4	-	TRBD1	CASSLFNRGRTDTQYF	TGTGCCAGCAGCTTATTTAACAGGGGGCGCACAGATACGCAGTATTTT
TRBJ2-3	TRBV5-1	-	-	CASSLALGGAATDTQYF	TGCGCCAGCAGCTTGGCCTTGGGCGGGGCAGCCACAGATACGCAGTATTTT
TRBJ2-7	TRBV30	few	TRBD2	CAWSVSSGRRSEQYF	TGTGCCTGGAGTGTATCTAGCGGGAGGAGGAGCGAGCAGTACTTC
TRBJ2-5	TRBV5-1	few	-	CASSNPNWETQYF	TGCGCCAGCAGCAACCCCAATTGGGAGACCCAGTACTTC
TRBJ2-1	TRBV28	-	-	CASRIPGRRGNEQFF	TGTGCCAGCAGGATACCAGGGAGGCGAGGCAATGAGCAGTTCTTC
TRBJ2-3	TRBV9	-	TRBD2	CASSARLAGSTDTQYF	TGTGCCAGCAGTGCTAGACTAGCGGGGAGCACAGATACGCAGTATTTT
TRBJ1-1	TRBV5-1	-	-	CASSSAGRQPNTEAFF	TGCGCCAGCAGCTCGGCAGGGCGTCAGCCGAACACTGAAGCTTTCTTT
TRBJ2-7	TRBV7-2	-	-	CASSLEPRQGPSYEQYF	TGTGCCAGCAGCTTAGAACCGCGGCAGGGGCCATCCTACGAGCAGTACTTC
TRBJ2-3	TRBV5-1	-	TRBD2	CASSLGLASGGADTQYF	TGCGCCAGCAGCTTAGGTTTGGCTAGCGGGGGAGCGGATACGCAGTATTTT
TRBJ2-2	TRBV5-1	-	TRBD1	CASSLVAGGRTGELFF	TGCGCCAGCAGCTTGGTTGCAGGGGGTAGAACCGGGGAGCTGTTTTTT
TRBJ2-5	TRBV11-2	few	-	CASSLGQQETQYF	TGTGCCAGCAGCTTAGGACAGCAAGAGACCCAGTACTTC
TRBJ2-7	TRBV11-3	-	TRBD1	CASSVTGGAYEQYF	TGTGCCAGCAGCGTAACAGGGGGCGCATACGAGCAGTACTTC
TRBJ1-3	TRBV5-1	-	-	CASSLDSSMPSGNTIYF	TGCGCCAGCAGCTTGGATTCTTCCATGCCCTCTGGAAACACCATATATTTT
TRBJ1-2	TRBV13	-	TRBD1	CASSLGWTGSDGYTF	TGTGCCAGCAGCTTAGGGTGGACAGGGTCGGATGGCTACACCTTC
TRBJ2-7	TRBV6-5	-	TRBD1	CASSYGTGAYEQYF	TGTGCCAGCAGTTACGGGACAGGTGCCTACGAGCAGTACTTC
TRBJ2-7	TRBV5-4	-	-	CASSFAGQRRGEQYF	TGTGCCAGCAGCTTCGCCGGCCAGAGACGGGGGGAGCAGTACTTC
TRBJ1-1	TRBV9	-	TRBD1	CASSVESGGRTFF	TGTGCCAGCAGCGTAGAGTCAGGGGGCAGAACTTTCTTT
TRBJ1-2	TRBV6-4	-	-	CASSDSTRGLNYGYTF	TGTGCCAGCAGTGACTCGACGAGGGGTCTTAACTATGGCTACACCTTC
TRBJ1-1	TRBV29-1	few	TRBD1	CSVVVQGKMDTEAFF	TGCAGCGTAGTGGTACAGGGGAAGATGGACACTGAAGCTTTCTTT
TRBJ1-2	TRBV30	-	-	CAWSVRGYGYTF	TGTGCCTGGAGTGTACGCGGCTATGGCTACACCTTC
TRBJ2-7	TRBV30	-	-	CAWSVWGYEQYF	TGTGCCTGGAGTGTTTGGGGTTACGAGCAGTACTTC
TRBJ2-3	TRBV6-1	-	TRBD2	CASRGSSSGLDTQYF	TGTGCCAGCAGGGGATCCTCTAGCGGCCTAGATACGCAGTATTTT
TRBJ2-3	TRBV11-2	few	-	CASSLGPWDSGDTQYF	TGTGCCAGCAGCTTAGGCCCTTGGGACTCGGGCGATACGCAGTATTTT
TRBJ1-2	TRBV25-1	-	-	CASTGVERGDYGYTF	TGTGCCAGCACTGGCGTGGAGCGGGGAGACTATGGCTACACCTTC
TRBJ1-5	TRBV28	once	-	CASRQESQPQHF	TGTGCCAGCAGACAGGAGAGTCAGCCCCAGCATTTT
TRBJ2-7	TRBV6-1	-	-	CASSEEHHQKFYEQYF	TGTGCCAGCAGTGAAGAACATCACCAAAAGTTCTACGAGCAGTACTTC
TRBJ2-2	TRBV12-5	-	-	CASGFGTGELFF	TGTGCTAGTGGTTTCGGCACCGGGGAGCTGTTTTTT
TRBJ1-1	TRBV15	-	-	CATSPNGLQGTEAFF	TGTGCCACCAGCCCTAACGGACTCCAAGGCACTGAAGCTTTCTTT
TRBJ1-2	TRBV30	-	TRBD1	CAWSGTGAYYGYTF	TGTGCCTGGAGTGGGACAGGGGCTTACTATGGCTACACCTTC
TRBJ2-7	TRBV19	-	-	CASSMTETFYEQYF	TGTGCCAGTAGTATGACAGAGACCTTCTACGAGCAGTACTTC
TRBJ2-1	TRBV25-1	-	-	CASSEVWGEQFF	TGTGCCAGCAGTGAGGTCTGGGGTGAGCAGTTCTTC
TRBJ2-5	TRBV10-1	-	-	CASSENRVPSQETQYF	TGCGCCAGCAGTGAAAACAGGGTCCCGAGCCAAGAGACCCAGTACTTC